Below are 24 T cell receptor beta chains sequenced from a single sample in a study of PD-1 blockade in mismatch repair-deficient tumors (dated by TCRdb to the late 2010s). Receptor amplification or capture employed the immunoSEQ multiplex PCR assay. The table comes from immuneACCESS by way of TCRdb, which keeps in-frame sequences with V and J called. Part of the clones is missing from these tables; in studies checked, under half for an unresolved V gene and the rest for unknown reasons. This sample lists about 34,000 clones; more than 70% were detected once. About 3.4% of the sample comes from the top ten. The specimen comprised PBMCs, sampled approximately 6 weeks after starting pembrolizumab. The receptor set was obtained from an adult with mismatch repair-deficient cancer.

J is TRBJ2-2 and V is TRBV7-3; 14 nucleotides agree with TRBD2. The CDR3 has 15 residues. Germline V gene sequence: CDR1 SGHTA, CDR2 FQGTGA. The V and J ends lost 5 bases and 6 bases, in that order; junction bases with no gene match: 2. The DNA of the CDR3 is TGTGCCAGCAGCGCGGGACTAGCGGGAGCCGGGGAGCTGTTTTTT. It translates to CASSAGLAGAGELFF. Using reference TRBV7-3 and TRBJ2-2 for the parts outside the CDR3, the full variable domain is GAGVSQTPSNKVTEKGKYVELRCDPISGHTALYWYRQSLGQGPEFLIYFQGTGAADDSGLPNDRFFAVRPEGSVSTLKIQRTERGDSAVYLCASSAGLAGAGELFFGEGSRLTVL.

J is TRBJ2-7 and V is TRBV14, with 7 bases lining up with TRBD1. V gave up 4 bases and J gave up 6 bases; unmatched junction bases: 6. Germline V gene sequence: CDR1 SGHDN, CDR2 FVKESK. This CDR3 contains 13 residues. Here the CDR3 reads CASSLQGEFEQYF. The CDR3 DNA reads TGTGCCAGCAGCCTGCAGGGGGAATTCGAGCAGTACTTC.

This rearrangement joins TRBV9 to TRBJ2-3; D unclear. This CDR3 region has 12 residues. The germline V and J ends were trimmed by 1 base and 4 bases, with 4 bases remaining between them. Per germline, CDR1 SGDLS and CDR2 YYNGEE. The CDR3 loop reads CASSVPSDTQYF. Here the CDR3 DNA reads TGTGCCAGCAGCGTACCTTCAGATACGCAGTATTTT.

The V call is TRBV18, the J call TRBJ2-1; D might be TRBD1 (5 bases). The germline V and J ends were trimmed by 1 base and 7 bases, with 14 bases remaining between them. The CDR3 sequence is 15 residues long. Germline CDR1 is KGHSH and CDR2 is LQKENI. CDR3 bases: TGTGCCAGCTCACCACAGAATGCAGGGAAGAATGAGCAGTTCTTC. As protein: CASSPQNAGKNEQFF.

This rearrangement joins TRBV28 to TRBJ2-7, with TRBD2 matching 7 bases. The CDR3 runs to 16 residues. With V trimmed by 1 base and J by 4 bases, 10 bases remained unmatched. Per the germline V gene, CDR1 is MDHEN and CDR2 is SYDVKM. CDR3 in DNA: TGTGCCAGCAGTTTATTCTCGGGGGGAGGGATGTACGAGCAGTACTTC. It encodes CASSLFSGGGMYEQYF.

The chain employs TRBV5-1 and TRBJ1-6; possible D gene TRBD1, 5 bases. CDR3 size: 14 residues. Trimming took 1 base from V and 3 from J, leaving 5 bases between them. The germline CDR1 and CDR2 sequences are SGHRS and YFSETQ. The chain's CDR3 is CASSLQGYNSPLHF. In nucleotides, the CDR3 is TGCGCCAGCAGCTTGCAGGGCTATAATTCACCCCTCCACTTT.

The DNA for the CDR3 is TGTGCCAGTAGTATCGGGATAAGCAATCAGCCCCAGCATTTT. Residues: CASSIGISNQPQHF. This chain links TRBV19 with TRBJ1-5, with D unresolved. Germline values: CDR1 LNHDA, CDR2 SQIVND (reference sequence). The CDR3 is made up of 14 amino acids. Trimming pared 3 bases from V and 1 base from J, leaving 7 bases between.

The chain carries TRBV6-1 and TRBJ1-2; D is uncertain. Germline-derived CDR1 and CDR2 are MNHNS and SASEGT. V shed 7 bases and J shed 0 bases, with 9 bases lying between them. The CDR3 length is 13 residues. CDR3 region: CASNRQTNYGYTF. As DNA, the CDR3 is TGTGCCAGCAACAGACAAACTAACTATGGCTACACCTTC.

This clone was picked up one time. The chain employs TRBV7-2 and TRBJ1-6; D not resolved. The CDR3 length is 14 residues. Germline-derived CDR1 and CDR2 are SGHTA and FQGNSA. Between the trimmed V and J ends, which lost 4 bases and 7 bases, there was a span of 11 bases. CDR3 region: CASSSILLNSPLHF. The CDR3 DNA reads TGTGCCAGCAGCTCGATCCTACTAAATTCACCCCTCCACTTT.

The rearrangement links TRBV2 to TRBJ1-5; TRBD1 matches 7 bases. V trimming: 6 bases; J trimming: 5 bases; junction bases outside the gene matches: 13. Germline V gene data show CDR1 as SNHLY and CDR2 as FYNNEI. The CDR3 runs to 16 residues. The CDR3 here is CASSDQVGQYYQPQHF. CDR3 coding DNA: TGTGCCAGCAGCGATCAAGTGGGACAGTACTATCAGCCCCAGCATTTT.

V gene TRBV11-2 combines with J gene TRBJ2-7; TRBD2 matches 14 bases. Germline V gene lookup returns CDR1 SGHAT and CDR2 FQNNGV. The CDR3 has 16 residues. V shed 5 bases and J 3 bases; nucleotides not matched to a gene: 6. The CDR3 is CASSPRLAGGRYEQYF. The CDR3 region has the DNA TGTGCCAGCAGCCCGAGACTAGCGGGAGGGCGCTACGAGCAGTACTTC.

The CDR3 spells CASSAPGHNYEQYF. The CDR3 DNA follows: TGTGCCAGCAGTGCGCCGGGACACAACTACGAGCAGTACTTC. The rearrangement uses TRBV7-9 and TRBJ2-7, with D tentatively TRBD1 (6 bases). Germline V gene lookup returns CDR1 SEHNR and CDR2 FQNEAQ (reference sequence). CDR3 length: 14 residues. Trimming left V 6 bases short and J 3 bases short, with 15 bases between.

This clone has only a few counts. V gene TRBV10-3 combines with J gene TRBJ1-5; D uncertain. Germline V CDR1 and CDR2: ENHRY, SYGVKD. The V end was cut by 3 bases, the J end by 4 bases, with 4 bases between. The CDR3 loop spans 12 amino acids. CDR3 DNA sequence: TGTGCCATCAGTGATTCGAATCAGCCCCAGCATTTT. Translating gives CAISDSNQPQHF.

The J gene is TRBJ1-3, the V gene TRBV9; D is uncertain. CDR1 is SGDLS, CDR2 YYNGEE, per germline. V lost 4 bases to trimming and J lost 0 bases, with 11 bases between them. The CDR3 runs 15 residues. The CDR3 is CASSPRGYSGNTIYF. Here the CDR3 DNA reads TGTGCCAGCAGCCCCAGAGGGTACTCTGGAAACACCATATATTTT.

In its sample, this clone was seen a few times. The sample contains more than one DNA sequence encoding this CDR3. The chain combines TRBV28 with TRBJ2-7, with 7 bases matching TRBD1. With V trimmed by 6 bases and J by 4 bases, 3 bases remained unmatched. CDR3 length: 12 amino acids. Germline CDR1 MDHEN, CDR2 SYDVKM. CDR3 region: CASSLQGYEQYF. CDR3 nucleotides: TGTGCCAGCAGCCTACAGGGGTACGAGCAGTACTTC.

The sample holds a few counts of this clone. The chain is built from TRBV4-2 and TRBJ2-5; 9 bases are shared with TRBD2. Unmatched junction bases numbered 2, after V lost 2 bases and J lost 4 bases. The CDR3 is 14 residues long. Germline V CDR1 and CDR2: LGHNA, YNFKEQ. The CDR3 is CASSQRGGGETQYF. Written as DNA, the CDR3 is TGTGCCAGCAGCCAACGCGGGGGGGGAGAGACCCAGTACTTC.

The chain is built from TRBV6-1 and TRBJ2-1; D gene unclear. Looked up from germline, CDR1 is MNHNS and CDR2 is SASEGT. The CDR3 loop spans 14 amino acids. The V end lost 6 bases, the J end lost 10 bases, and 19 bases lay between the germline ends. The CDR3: CASREFLLGSEQFF. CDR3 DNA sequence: TGTGCCAGCAGAGAATTTCTCCTCGGTTCCGAGCAGTTCTTC.

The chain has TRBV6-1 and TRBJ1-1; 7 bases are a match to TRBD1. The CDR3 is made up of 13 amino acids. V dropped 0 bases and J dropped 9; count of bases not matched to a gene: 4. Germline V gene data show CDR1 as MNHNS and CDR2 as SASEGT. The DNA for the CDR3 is TGTGCCAGCAGTGAAGCGCGAAGGGGGCAAGCTTTCTTT. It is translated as CASSEARRGQAFF.

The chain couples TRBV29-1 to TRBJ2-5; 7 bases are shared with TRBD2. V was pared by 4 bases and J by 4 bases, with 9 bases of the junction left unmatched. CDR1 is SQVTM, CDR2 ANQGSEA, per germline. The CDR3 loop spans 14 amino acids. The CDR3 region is CSVVGAGAGETQYF. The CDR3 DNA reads TGCAGCGTTGTAGGGGCGGGAGCGGGAGAGACCCAGTACTTC.

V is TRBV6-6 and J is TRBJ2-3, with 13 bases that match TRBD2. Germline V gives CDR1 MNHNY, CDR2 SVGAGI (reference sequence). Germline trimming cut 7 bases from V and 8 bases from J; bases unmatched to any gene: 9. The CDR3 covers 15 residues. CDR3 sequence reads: CASTEPGLAGPTQYF. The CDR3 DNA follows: TGTGCCAGCACCGAACCGGGACTAGCGGGACCTACGCAGTATTTT.

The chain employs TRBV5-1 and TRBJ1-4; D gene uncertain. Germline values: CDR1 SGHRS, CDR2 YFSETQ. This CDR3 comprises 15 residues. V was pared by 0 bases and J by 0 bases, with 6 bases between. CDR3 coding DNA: TGCGCCAGCAGCTTGGGGCCAGCAACTAATGAAAAACTGTTTTTT. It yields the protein CASSLGPATNEKLFF.

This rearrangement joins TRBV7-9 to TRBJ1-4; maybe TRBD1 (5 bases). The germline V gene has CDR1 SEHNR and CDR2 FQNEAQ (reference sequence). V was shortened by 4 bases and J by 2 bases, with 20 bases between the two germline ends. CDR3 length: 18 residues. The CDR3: CASSSVRKGVGTNEKLFF. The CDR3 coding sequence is TGTGCCAGCAGCTCCGTCAGGAAAGGGGTTGGGACTAATGAAAAACTGTTTTTT.

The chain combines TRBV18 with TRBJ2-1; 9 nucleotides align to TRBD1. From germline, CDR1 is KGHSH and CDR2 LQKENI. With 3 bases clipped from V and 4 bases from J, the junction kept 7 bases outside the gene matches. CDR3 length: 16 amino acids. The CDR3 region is CASSPLRDRVYNEQFF. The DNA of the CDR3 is TGTGCCAGCTCACCGTTAAGGGACAGGGTTTACAATGAGCAGTTCTTC.

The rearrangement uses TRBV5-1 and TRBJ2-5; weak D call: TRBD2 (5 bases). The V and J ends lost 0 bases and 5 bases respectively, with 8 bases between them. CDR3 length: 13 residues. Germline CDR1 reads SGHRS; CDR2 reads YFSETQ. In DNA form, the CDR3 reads TGCGCCAGCAGCTTGGGAGGAGGCGAGACCCAGTACTTC. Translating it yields CASSLGGGETQYF. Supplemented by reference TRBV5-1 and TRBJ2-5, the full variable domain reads KAGVTQTPRYLIKTRGQQVTLSCSPISGHRSVSWYQQTPGQGLQFLFEYFSETQRNKGNFPGRFSGRQFSNSRSEMNVSTLELGDSALYLCASSLGGGETQYFGPGTRLLVL.